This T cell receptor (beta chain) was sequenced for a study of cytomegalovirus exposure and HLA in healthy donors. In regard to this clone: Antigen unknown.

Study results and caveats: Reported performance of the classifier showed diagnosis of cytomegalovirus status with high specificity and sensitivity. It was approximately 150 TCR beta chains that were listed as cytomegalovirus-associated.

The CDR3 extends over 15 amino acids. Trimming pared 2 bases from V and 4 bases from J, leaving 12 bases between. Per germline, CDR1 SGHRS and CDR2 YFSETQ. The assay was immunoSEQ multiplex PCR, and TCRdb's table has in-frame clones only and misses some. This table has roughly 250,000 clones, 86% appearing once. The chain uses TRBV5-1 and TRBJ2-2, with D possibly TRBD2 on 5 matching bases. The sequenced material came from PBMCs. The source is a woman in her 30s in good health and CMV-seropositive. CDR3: CASSLARGSTGELFF. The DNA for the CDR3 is TGCGCCAGCAGCTTAGCTCGGGGAAGCACCGGGGAGCTGTTTTTT. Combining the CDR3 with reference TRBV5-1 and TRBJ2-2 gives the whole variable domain KAGVTQTPRYLIKTRGQQVTLSCSPISGHRSVSWYQQTPGQGLQFLFEYFSETQRNKGNFPGRFSGRQFSNSRSEMNVSTLELGDSALYLCASSLARGSTGELFFGEGSRLTVL.